These 25 T cell receptor beta chains share one sample of origin, sequenced in a study of blood T cell repertoires in COVID-19 (dated by TCRdb to 2019 to 2021). Receptor amplification or capture employed the immunoSEQ multiplex PCR assay. This immuneACCESS table, as held by TCRdb, lists in-frame sequences with V and J called but not all clones. Of the missing ones, under half trace to an unresolved V gene in checked studies; the others have no known cause. This sample gives approximately 110,000 clones in total; approximately 79% of them show up just once. Together, the top ten hold less than 25% of the sample. The sample was peripheral blood. The receptor source for this set is an older man with active or convalescent COVID-19.

This clone was recorded once. This chain uses TRBV7-8 with TRBJ1-6; no firm D call. The ends were cut back, 3 bases at V and 7 bases at J, with 13 bases in the middle. The CDR3 loop spans 15 amino acids. Germline V gene sequence: CDR1 SGHVS, CDR2 FQNEAQ. CDR3 bases: TGTGCCAGCAGCTTGAATACGGCGGCAAATTCACCCCTCCACTTT. This gives the protein CASSLNTAANSPLHF.

V usage is TRBV6-5 and J usage is TRBJ2-5; TRBD1 agrees at 7 bases. Germline V gene lookup returns CDR1 MNHEY and CDR2 SVGAGI. With 4 bases clipped from V and 2 bases from J, the junction kept 1 base outside the gene matches. There are 13 residues in the CDR3. The CDR3 protein is CASSLQGQETQYF. The CDR3, as DNA: TGTGCCAGCAGTTTACAGGGGCAAGAGACCCAGTACTTC.

The chain carries TRBV5-1 and TRBJ2-5; 9 bases map to TRBD2. The germline V gene encodes CDR1 SGHRS and CDR2 YFSETQ. J lost 3 bases, V lost 0 bases, and 3 bases had no gene match. This CDR3 region has 15 residues. CDR3: CASSLEASGKETQYF. The DNA of the CDR3 is TGCGCCAGCAGCTTGGAGGCTAGCGGGAAAGAGACCCAGTACTTC.

This clone was detected once. The J gene is TRBJ1-1, the V gene TRBV24-1; D remains ambiguous. The CDR3 has 15 amino acids. Trimming cost V 3 bases and J 2 bases, with 12 bases left between them. Germline V gene lookup returns CDR1 KGHDR and CDR2 SFDVKD. The CDR3 loop reads CATSDPSTGNTEAFF. The CDR3 DNA reads as TGTGCCACCAGTGATCCCTCCACGGGTAACACTGAAGCTTTCTTT.

This sequence joins TRBV3-1 (or the pseudogene TRBV3-2) and TRBJ1-1; weak D call: TRBD1 (6 bases). Trimming shortened V by 2 bases and J by 0 bases, and 13 bases separated the two germline ends. Germline V gives CDR1 LGHDT, CDR2 YNNKEL (reference sequence). The CDR3 runs 16 residues. The CDR3 region is CASSQMGATLNTEAFF. The CDR3 DNA reads TGTGCCAGCAGCCAAATGGGGGCCACCCTGAACACTGAAGCTTTCTTT.

The chain is built from TRBV25-1 and TRBJ2-6; tentatively, D is TRBD2 (5 bases). The CDR3 loop spans 15 amino acids. CDR1 is MGHDK, CDR2 SYGVNS, per germline. V was trimmed by 3 bases and J by 2 bases, leaving 8 bases between them. CDR3 bases: TGTGCCAGCAGTGATCCGGGGACTGGGGCCAACGTCCTGACTTTC. Translating it yields CASSDPGTGANVLTF.

The chain couples TRBV10-3 to TRBJ2-7; 12 positions match TRBD2. V was clipped by 6 bases and J by 3 bases; unmatched bases: 6. Looked up from germline, CDR1 is ENHRY and CDR2 is SYGVKD. The length of the CDR3 is 15 residues. CDR3 coding DNA: TGTGCCATCAGGAGGACTAGCGGGAATGGCTACGAGCAGTACTTC. Translating gives CAIRRTSGNGYEQYF.

The gene calls are TRBV12-5 and TRBJ2-3; 9 bases map to TRBD2. Looked up from germline, CDR1 is LGHNT and CDR2 is FRNRAP. This CDR3 comprises 16 residues. Trimming removed 0 bases from V and 5 bases from J; junction bases left unmatched: 6. DNA of the CDR3: TGTGCTAGTGGTTTGGTTTTAGCGGGAGAGGTAGATACGCAGTATTTT. Its translation is CASGLVLAGEVDTQYF.

This clone was observed a single time. The rearrangement joins TRBV19 to TRBJ2-7; unclear D gene. The CDR3 runs 15 residues. Germline V gene lookup returns CDR1 LNHDA and CDR2 SQIVND (reference sequence). Between the trimmed V and J ends, which lost 5 bases and 1 base, there was a span of 15 bases. For the CDR3, the DNA is TGTGCCAGTAGTCGCTTCTCGACACCTTCCTACGAGCAGTACTTC. Amino acids: CASSRFSTPSYEQYF.

The V call is TRBV18, the J call TRBJ2-7; 8 nucleotides match TRBD1. CDR1 KGHSH and CDR2 LQKENI come from the germline V gene. V shed 3 bases and J 1 base; nucleotides not matched to a gene: 2. This CDR3 is 14 amino acids long. The CDR3 reads CASSPGQVSYEQYF. The CDR3 DNA reads as TGTGCCAGCTCACCGGGACAGGTGTCCTACGAGCAGTACTTC. Based on the CDR3 plus reference TRBV18 and TRBJ2-7, the full variable domain is NAGVMQNPRHLVRRRGQEARLRCSPMKGHSHVYWYRQLPEEGLKFMVYLQKENIIDESGMPKERFSAEFPKEGPSILRIQQVVRGDSAAYFCASSPGQVSYEQYFGPGTRLTVT.

The rearrangement uses TRBV24-1 and TRBJ2-1; 7 bases match TRBD2. Unmatched junction bases numbered 7, after V lost 6 bases and J lost 6 bases. CDR3 length equals 14 residues. Germline V gene lookup returns CDR1 KGHDR and CDR2 SFDVKD. For the CDR3, the DNA is TGTGCCACCAGTTCCGGGGGGATTTCCAATGAGCAGTTCTTC. Protein product: CATSSGGISNEQFF.

The table lists this clone with a count of one. The chain combines TRBV7-2 with TRBJ2-5; D is perhaps TRBD2 (6 bases). V was cut by 0 bases and J by 5 bases, with 7 bases left in between. The germline V gene has CDR1 SGHTA and CDR2 FQGNSA. This CDR3 region has 13 residues. The CDR3, as DNA: TGTGCCAGCAGCTTAGCCCTAGCGGAGACCCAGTACTTC. This translates into CASSLALAETQYF.

The chain is built from TRBV6-1 and TRBJ1-1; D gene unclear. The germline V and J ends were trimmed by 0 bases and 8 bases, with 4 bases remaining between them. Germline assignment: CDR1 MNHNS and CDR2 SASEGT. The CDR3 loop spans 11 amino acids. DNA of the CDR3: TGTGCCAGCAGTGAAGCGCGAGAAGCTTTCTTT. Translation: CASSEAREAFF.

J is TRBJ2-2 and V is TRBV5-4; TRBD1 matches 9 bases. CDR1 is SGHNT and CDR2 is YYREEE in the germline V gene (reference sequence). Trimming removed 2 bases from V and 5 bases from J; junction bases left unmatched: 4. The CDR3 has 15 residues. Here the CDR3 reads CASSFRDRATGELFF. CDR3 bases: TGTGCCAGCAGCTTCCGGGACAGGGCGACCGGGGAGCTGTTTTTT. The full variable domain, in which reference TRBV5-4 and TRBJ2-2 provide the parts outside the CDR3, is ETGVTQSPTHLIKTRGQQVTLRCSSQSGHNTVSWYQQALGQGPQFIFQYYREEENGRGNFPPRFSGLQFPNYSSELNVNALELDDSALYLCASSFRDRATGELFFGEGSRLTVL.

This clone was detected a few times. V and J are TRBV28 and TRBJ1-5, with 8 bases aligning to TRBD1. CDR3 length: 15 residues. Germline V CDR1 and CDR2: MDHEN, SYDVKM. J was trimmed by 1 base and V by 5 bases; bases with no gene match: 4. CDR3 sequence reads: CASSRQGTSNQPQHF. CDR3 in DNA: TGTGCCAGCAGTCGACAGGGGACGAGCAATCAGCCCCAGCATTTT.

The rearrangement uses TRBV21-1 and TRBJ2-5; TRBD1, the table's D call, lacks a check against the DNA. TRBV21-1 is described as a pseudogene. The CDR3 has 14 amino acids. CDR3 nucleotides: TGTGCCAGCCTGGACAGGGGGCTCGGAGAGACCCAGTACTTC. As protein: CASLDRGLGETQYF.

The rearrangement uses TRBV5-1 and TRBJ2-7; D ambiguous. Germline V gene lookup returns CDR1 SGHRS and CDR2 YFSETQ. The V gene lost 0 bases and the J gene lost 6 bases, with 4 bases spanning the gap. This CDR3 contains 11 residues. This CDR3 reads CASSLASEQYF. CDR3 nucleotides: TGCGCCAGCAGCTTGGCGAGCGAGCAGTACTTC.

The chain employs TRBV19 and TRBJ2-3; unclear D gene. Trimming took off 3 bases at V and 2 bases at J, with 3 bases between the two ends. This CDR3 comprises 12 residues. Per germline, CDR1 LNHDA and CDR2 SQIVND (reference sequence). CDR3 bases: TGTGCCAGTAGTATCTCCACAGATACGCAGTATTTT. Amino acid sequence: CASSISTDTQYF.

The chain has TRBV19 and TRBJ2-2; 9 bases agree with TRBD1. The CDR3 extends over 16 amino acids. Germline V gives CDR1 LNHDA, CDR2 SQIVND (reference sequence). V shed 2 bases and J 6 bases; nucleotides not matched to a gene: 7. CDR3 loop: CASSIQGQGFSGELFF. CDR3 DNA: TGTGCCAGTAGTATACAAGGACAGGGGTTCTCCGGGGAGCTGTTTTTT.

The genes are TRBV28 and TRBJ1-1, with D perhaps TRBD1 (6 bases). Deletions cut 6 bases from V and 3 bases from J, with 14 bases between. CDR3 length equals 14 residues. The V gene's germline CDR1 is MDHEN and CDR2 SYDVKM. The DNA of the CDR3 is TGTGCCAGCAGCAGAAGACAGGACGACACTGAAGCTTTCTTT. The encoded protein is CASSRRQDDTEAFF.

The V call is TRBV6-5, the J call TRBJ2-1; 8 positions match TRBD2. Germline lookup yields CDR1 MNHEY and CDR2 SVGAGI. V was pared by 7 bases and J by 0 bases, with 5 bases of the junction left unmatched. CDR3 length: 15 amino acids. CDR3 region: CASTIAGSSYNEQFF. Here the CDR3 DNA reads TGTGCCAGCACCATAGCGGGAAGCTCCTACAATGAGCAGTTCTTC.

V and J are TRBV5-1 and TRBJ1-4; TRBD1 aligns across 10 bases. Germline V gene data show CDR1 as SGHRS and CDR2 as YFSETQ. J was trimmed by 7 bases and V by 2 bases; bases with no gene match: 8. The CDR3 runs 16 residues. The CDR3 bases are TGCGCCAGCAGCTTAAGACCGGGACAGGGGTTTGAAAAACTGTTTTTT. It translates to CASSLRPGQGFEKLFF. The full variable domain, its missing parts supplied by reference TRBV5-1 and TRBJ1-4, is KAGVTQTPRYLIKTRGQQVTLSCSPISGHRSVSWYQQTPGQGLQFLFEYFSETQRNKGNFPGRFSGRQFSNSRSEMNVSTLELGDSALYLCASSLRPGQGFEKLFFGSGTQLSVL.

On this clone itself: The CDR3 carries no conserved terminal phenylalanine or tryptophan, so it likely arises from a read error. No DNA is shown, since the ends of the CDR3 on it are uncertain; the CDR3 is the one TCRdb lists. CDR3 amino acids: CSARDGLRSLT. V is TRBV20-1 and J is TRBJ1-2. The CDR3 spans 11 amino acids, including both terminal residues. Germline CDR1 is DFQATT and CDR2 is SNEGSKA (reference sequence).

The chain couples TRBV2 to TRBJ2-5; D ambiguous. This CDR3 has 11 amino acids. Per germline, CDR1 SNHLY and CDR2 FYNNEI. V was cut by 4 bases and J by 3 bases, with 3 bases left in between. CDR3 in DNA: TGTGCCAGCAGTGTTAAAGAGACCCAGTACTTC. Protein: CASSVKETQYF.

The genes are TRBV5-4 and TRBJ2-1, with 13 bases fitting TRBD2. Germline V gene data show CDR1 as SGHNT and CDR2 as YYREEE (reference sequence). V lost 4 bases, J lost 8 bases, and 3 bases stayed unmatched. The CDR3 extends over 14 amino acids. In DNA, the CDR3 is TGTGCCAGCAGCGTAGGACTAGCGGGAGATGAGCAGTTCTTC. Translating gives CASSVGLAGDEQFF. Filled out from reference TRBV5-4 and TRBJ2-1, the complete variable domain reads ETGVTQSPTHLIKTRGQQVTLRCSSQSGHNTVSWYQQALGQGPQFIFQYYREEENGRGNFPPRFSGLQFPNYSSELNVNALELDDSALYLCASSVGLAGDEQFFGPGTRLTVL.